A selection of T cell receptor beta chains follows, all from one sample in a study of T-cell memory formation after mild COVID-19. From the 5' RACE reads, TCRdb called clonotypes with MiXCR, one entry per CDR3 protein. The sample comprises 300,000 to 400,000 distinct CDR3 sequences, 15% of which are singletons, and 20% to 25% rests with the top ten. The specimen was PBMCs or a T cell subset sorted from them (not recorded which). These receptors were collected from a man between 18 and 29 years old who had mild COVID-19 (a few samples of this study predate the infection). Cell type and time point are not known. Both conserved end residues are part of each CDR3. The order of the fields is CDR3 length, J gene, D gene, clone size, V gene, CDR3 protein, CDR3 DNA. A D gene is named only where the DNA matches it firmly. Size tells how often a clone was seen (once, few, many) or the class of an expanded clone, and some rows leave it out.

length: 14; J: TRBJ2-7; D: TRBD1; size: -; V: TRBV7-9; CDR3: CASSHDRERYEQYF; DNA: TGTGCCAGCAGCCACGACAGGGAGAGGTACGAGCAGTACTTC
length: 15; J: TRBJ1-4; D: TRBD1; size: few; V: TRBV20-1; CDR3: CSARHGTGGYEKLFF; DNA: TGCAGTGCTAGGCACGGGACAGGGGGTTACGAAAAACTGTTTTTT
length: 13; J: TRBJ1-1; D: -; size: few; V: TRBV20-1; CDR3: CSARAGFFTEAFF; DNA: TGCAGTGCTAGAGCAGGGTTTTTCACTGAAGCTTTCTTT
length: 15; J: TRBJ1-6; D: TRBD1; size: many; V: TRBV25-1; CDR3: CASSEAGQPSSPLHF; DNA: TGTGCCAGCAGTGAAGCGGGACAGCCAAGTTCACCCCTCCACTTT
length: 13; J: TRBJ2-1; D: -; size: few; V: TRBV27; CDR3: CASSRGAWNEQFF; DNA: TGTGCCAGCAGCCGCGGGGCTTGGAATGAGCAGTTCTTC
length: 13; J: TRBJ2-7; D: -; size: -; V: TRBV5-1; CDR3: CASSLPDQYEQYF; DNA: TGCGCCAGCAGCTTACCTGACCAGTACGAGCAGTACTTC
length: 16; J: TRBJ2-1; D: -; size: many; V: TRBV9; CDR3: CASSETLLARADEQFF; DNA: TGTGCCAGCAGCGAGACCCTCCTAGCGAGGGCCGATGAGCAGTTCTTC
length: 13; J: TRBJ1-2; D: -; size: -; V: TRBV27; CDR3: CASSFGRGDGYTF; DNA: TGTGCCAGCAGTTTCGGTAGGGGCGATGGCTACACCTTC
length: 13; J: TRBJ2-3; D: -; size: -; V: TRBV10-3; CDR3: CATWGIRGDTQYF; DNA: TGTGCCACATGGGGAATTAGAGGAGATACGCAGTATTTT
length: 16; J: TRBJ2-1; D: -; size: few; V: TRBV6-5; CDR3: CASSQLPQGLTIEQFF; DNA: TGTGCCAGCAGTCAACTCCCCCAGGGACTGACTATAGAGCAGTTCTTC
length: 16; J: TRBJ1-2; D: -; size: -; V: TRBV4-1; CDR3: CASSPRGGLAIYGYTF; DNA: TGCGCCAGCAGTCCCCGGGGGGGGCTAGCCATCTATGGCTACACCTTC
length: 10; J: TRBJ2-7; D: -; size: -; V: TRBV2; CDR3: CASRAYEQYF; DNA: TGTGCCAGCAGGGCGTACGAGCAGTACTTC
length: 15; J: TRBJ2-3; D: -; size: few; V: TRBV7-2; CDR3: CASSQNRVLADTQYF; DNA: TGTGCCAGCAGCCAGAATAGGGTGTTGGCAGATACGCAGTATTTT
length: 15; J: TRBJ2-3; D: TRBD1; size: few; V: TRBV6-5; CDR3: CASSYGTGVADTQYF; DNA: TGTGCCAGCAGTTACGGGACAGGGGTCGCAGATACGCAGTATTTT
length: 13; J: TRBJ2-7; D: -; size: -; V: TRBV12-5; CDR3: CASGSSGPYEQYF; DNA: TGTGCTAGTGGTTCCTCAGGTCCCTACGAGCAGTACTTC
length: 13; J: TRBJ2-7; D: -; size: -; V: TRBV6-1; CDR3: CASIGGGFYEQYF; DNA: TGTGCCAGCATCGGAGGGGGGTTCTACGAGCAGTACTTC
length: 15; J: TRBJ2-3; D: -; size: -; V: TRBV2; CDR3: CASSVSGTITDTQYF; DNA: TGTGCCAGCAGTGTCTCGGGGACCATCACAGATACGCAGTATTTT
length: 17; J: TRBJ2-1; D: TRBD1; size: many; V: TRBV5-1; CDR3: CASSSTTSDRGGKEQFF; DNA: TGCGCCAGCAGCTCCACTACATCCGACAGGGGGGGCAAGGAGCAGTTCTTC
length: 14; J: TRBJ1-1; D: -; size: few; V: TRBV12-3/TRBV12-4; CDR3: CASSAGTRNTEAFF; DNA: TGTGCCAGCAGCGCCGGGACAAGAAACACTGAAGCTTTCTTT
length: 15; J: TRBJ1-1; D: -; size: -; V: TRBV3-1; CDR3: CASSLLGGRSTEAFF; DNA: TGTGCCAGCAGCCTCCTCGGGGGGCGAAGCACTGAAGCTTTCTTT
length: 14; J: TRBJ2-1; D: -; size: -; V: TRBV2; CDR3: CASSRTGVGHEQFF; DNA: TGTGCCAGCAGTCGGACCGGGGTTGGGCATGAGCAGTTCTTC
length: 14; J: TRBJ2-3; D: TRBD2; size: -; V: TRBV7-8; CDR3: CASSRRTSADTQYF; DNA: TGTGCCAGCAGCCGTAGGACTAGCGCAGATACGCAGTATTTT
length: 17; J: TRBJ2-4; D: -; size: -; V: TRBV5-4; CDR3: CASSLAIGRQKRNIQYF; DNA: TGTGCCAGCAGCTTGGCGATCGGGCGACAGAAAAGAAACATTCAGTACTTC
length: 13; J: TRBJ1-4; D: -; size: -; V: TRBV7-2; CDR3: CASSSTGYEKLFF; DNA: TGTGCCAGCAGCTCCACGGGGTACGAAAAACTGTTTTTT
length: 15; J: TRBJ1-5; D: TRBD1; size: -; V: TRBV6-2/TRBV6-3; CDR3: CASSSTGTGYQPQHF; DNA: TGTGCCAGCAGTTCGACAGGGACGGGCTATCAGCCCCAGCATTTT
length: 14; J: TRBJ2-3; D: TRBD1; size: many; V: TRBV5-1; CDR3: CASSLSGGGDTQYF; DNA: TGCGCCAGCAGCTTGTCAGGGGGCGGAGATACGCAGTATTTT
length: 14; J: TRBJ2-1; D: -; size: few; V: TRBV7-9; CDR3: CASSLSSPYNEQFF; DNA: TGTGCCAGCAGCTTATCTAGCCCCTACAATGAGCAGTTCTTC
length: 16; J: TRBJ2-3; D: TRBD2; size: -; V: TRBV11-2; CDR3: CASSLALAGPSGTQYF; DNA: TGTGCCAGCAGCTTAGCCCTAGCGGGGCCTTCGGGTACGCAGTATTTT
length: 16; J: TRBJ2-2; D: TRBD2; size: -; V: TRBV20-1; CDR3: CSARDSGGAYTGELFF; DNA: TGCAGTGCTAGAGACAGCGGGGGGGCGTACACCGGGGAGCTGTTTTTT
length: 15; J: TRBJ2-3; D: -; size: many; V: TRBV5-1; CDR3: CASSLVLGSGDTQYF; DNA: TGCGCCAGCAGCTTGGTCTTGGGGAGTGGAGATACGCAGTATTTT
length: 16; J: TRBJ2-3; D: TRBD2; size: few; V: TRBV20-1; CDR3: CSARDRAGVTADTQYF; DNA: TGCAGTGCTAGAGATCGGGCGGGGGTTACGGCAGATACGCAGTATTTT
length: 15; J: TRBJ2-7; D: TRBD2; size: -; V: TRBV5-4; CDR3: CASSLASSGDLVQYF; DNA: TGTGCCAGCAGCTTGGCCTCTAGCGGGGACCTCGTGCAGTACTTC
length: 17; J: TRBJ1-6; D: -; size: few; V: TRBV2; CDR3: CASSEADWGAGNPPLHF; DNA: TGTGCCAGCAGTGAAGCGGATTGGGGGGCTGGCAATCCACCCCTCCACTTT
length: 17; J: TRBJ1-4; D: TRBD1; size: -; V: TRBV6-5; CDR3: CASSRVPVRGLDEKLFF; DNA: TGTGCCAGCAGTCGCGTGCCCGTCAGGGGGCTCGATGAAAAACTGTTTTTT
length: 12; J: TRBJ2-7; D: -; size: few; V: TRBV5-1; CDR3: CASSLGHYEQYF; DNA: TGCGCCAGCAGCTTGGGCCATTACGAGCAGTACTTC
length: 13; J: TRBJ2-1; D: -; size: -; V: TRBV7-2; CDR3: CASSSTRDNEQFF; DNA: TGTGCCAGCAGCTCGACTAGAGACAATGAGCAGTTCTTC
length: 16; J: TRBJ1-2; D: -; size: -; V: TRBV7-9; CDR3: CASSLDGGLANYGYTF; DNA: TGTGCCAGCAGCTTAGATGGGGGCCTAGCTAACTATGGCTACACCTTC
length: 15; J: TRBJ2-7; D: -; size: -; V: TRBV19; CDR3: CASSIGLAASYEQYF; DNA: TGTGCCAGTAGTATAGGCTTGGCAGCCTCCTACGAGCAGTACTTC
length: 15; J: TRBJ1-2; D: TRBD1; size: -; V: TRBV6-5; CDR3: CASSTDREANYGYTF; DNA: TGTGCCAGCAGTACCGACAGGGAAGCTAACTATGGCTACACCTTC
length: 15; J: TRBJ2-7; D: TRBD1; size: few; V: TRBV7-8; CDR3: CASSSGTGGFYEQYF; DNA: TGTGCCAGCAGCTCCGGGACAGGGGGTTTCTACGAGCAGTACTTC
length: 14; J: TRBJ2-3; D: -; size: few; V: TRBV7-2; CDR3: CASSFDIGTDTQYF; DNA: TGTGCCAGCAGCTTCGACATAGGCACAGATACGCAGTATTTT
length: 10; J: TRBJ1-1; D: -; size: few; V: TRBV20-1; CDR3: CSASVTEAFF; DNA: TGCAGTGCTAGTGTTACTGAAGCTTTCTTT
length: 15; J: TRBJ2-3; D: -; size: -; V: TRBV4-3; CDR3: CASSQGADYTDTQYF; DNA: TGCGCCAGCAGCCAAGGGGCCGACTACACAGATACGCAGTATTTT
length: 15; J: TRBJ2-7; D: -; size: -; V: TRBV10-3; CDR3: CAISASGRFTYEQYF; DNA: TGTGCCATCAGTGCCTCAGGCAGATTCACCTACGAGCAGTACTTC
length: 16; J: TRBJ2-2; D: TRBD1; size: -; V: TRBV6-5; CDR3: CASSYLGTGGTGELFF; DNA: TGTGCCAGCAGTTACCTGGGGACAGGAGGCACCGGGGAGCTGTTTTTT
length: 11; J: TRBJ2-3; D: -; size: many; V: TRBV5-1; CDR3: CASSPGSTQYF; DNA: TGCGCCAGCAGCCCCGGCTCCACGCAGTATTTT
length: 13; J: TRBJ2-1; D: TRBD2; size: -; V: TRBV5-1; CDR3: CASTSGGANEQFF; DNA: TGCGCCAGCACCAGCGGGGGGGCCAATGAGCAGTTCTTC
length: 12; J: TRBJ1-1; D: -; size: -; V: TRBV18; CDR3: CASSPSEVGAFF; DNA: TGTGCCAGCTCACCCTCGGAGGTCGGAGCTTTCTTT
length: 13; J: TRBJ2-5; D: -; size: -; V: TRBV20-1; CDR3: CSARQGWLETQYF; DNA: TGCAGTGCTAGGCAGGGGTGGTTAGAGACCCAGTACTTC
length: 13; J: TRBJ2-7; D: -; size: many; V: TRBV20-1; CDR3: CSARQGGRGEQYF; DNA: TGCAGTGCTAGACAAGGCGGCAGGGGCGAGCAGTACTTC
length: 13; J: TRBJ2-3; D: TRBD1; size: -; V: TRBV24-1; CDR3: CATGDRSTDTQYF; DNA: TGTGCCACGGGGGACAGAAGCACAGATACGCAGTATTTT
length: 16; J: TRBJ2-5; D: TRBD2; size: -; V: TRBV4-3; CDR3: CASSLEAGGPQETQYF; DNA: TGCGCCAGCAGCCTAGAAGCGGGGGGCCCCCAGGAGACCCAGTACTTC
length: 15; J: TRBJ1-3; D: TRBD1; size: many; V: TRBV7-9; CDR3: CASSLTGGTGNTIYF; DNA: TGTGCCAGCAGCCTGACAGGGGGCACTGGAAACACCATATATTTT
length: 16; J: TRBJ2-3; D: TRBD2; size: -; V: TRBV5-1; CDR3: CASREGTSGGTDTQYF; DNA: TGCGCCAGCAGAGAGGGGACTAGCGGGGGCACAGATACGCAGTATTTT
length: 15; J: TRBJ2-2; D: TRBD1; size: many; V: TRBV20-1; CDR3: CSARPPGQTTGELFF; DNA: TGCAGTGCTAGGCCCCCGGGACAGACCACCGGGGAGCTGTTTTTT
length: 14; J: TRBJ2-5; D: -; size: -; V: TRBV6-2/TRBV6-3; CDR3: CASSYVRTEETQYF; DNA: TGTGCCAGCAGTTACGTACGGACGGAAGAGACCCAGTACTTC
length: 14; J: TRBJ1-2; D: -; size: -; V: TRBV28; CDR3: CASRPTGQMYGYTF; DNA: TGTGCCAGCAGGCCCACCGGACAGATGTATGGCTACACCTTC
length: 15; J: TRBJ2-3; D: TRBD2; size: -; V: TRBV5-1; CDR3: CASSVLSGDTDTQYF; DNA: TGCGCCAGCAGCGTACTTAGCGGGGACACAGATACGCAGTATTTT
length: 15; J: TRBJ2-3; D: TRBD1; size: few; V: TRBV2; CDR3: CASSLQGAQADTQYF; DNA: TGTGCCAGCAGTCTACAGGGGGCGCAGGCAGATACGCAGTATTTT
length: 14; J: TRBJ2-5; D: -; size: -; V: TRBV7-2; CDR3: CASSLALATETQYF; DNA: TGTGCCAGCAGCTTAGCCCTAGCAACGGAGACCCAGTACTTC